This T cell receptor (beta chain) was identified during a study of technical replicates of blood from a handful of donors. TCRdb keeps only in-frame clones here, not all; method: immunoSEQ multiplex PCR. The profile covers 79,000 or so clones, with about 91% appearing a single time and around 0.24% taken by the ten largest. This clonotype was obtained from a human donor in good health. The sample consisted of T cells isolated from PBMCs.

CDR3 in amino acids: CASSQIGTGLSYNEQFF. CDR3 DNA: TGTGCCAGCAGCCAAATCGGGACAGGGCTCTCCTACAATGAGCAGTTCTTC. The genes are TRBV11-2 and TRBJ2-1; 9 nucleotides match TRBD1. Germline values: CDR1 SGHAT, CDR2 FQNNGV. V lost 5 bases, J lost 0 bases, and 8 bases stayed unmatched. The CDR3 has 17 amino acids. Drawing the rest from reference TRBV11-2 and TRBJ2-1, the complete variable domain is EAGVAQSPRYKIIEKRQSVAFWCNPISGHATLYWYQQILGQGPKLLIQFQNNGVVDDSQLPKDRFSAERLKGVDSTLKIQPAKLEDSAVYLCASSQIGTGLSYNEQFFGPGTRLTVL.